The sequence of this TCR beta chain was determined in a study of early T cells in non-severe SARS-CoV-2 infection. V was clipped by 5 bases and J by 12 bases, with 11 bases between them. Germline CDR1 and CDR2: SNHLY and FYNNEI. The CDR3 spans 11 residues. The TCR library protocol attached unique molecular identifiers to the individual cDNA molecules. TCRdb recomputed calls from the 5' RACE reads with MiXCR, one row per CDR3 protein. The data hold about 81,000 distinct CDR3 sequences, with about 6% observed a single time. This TCR derives from an adult who was a healthcare worker with PCR-confirmed SARS-CoV-2 infection or an uninfected control (not recorded which). Sequencing was done on a sample of whole blood. V is TRBV2 and J is TRBJ2-1, with D perhaps TRBD2 (5 bases). The CDR3 sequence is CASSQTRGQFF. For the CDR3, the DNA is TGTGCCAGCAGTCAGACCCGGGGGCAGTTCTTC. Complete variable domain (other parts from reference TRBV2 and TRBJ2-1): EPEVTQTPSHQVTQMGQEVILRCVPISNHLYFYWYRQILGQKVEFLVSFYNNEISEKSEIFDDQFSVERPDGSNFTLKIRSTKLEDSAMYFCASSQTRGQFFGPGTRLTVL.